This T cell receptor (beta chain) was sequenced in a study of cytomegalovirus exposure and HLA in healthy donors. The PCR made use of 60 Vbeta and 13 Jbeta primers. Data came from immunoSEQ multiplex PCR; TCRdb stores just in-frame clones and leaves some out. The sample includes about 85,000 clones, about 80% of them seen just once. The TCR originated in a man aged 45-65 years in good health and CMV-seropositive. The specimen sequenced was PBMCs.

CDR3 in amino acids: CAWSGGLEYEQYF. The DNA for the CDR3 is TGTGCCTGGAGTGGGGGACTAGAGTACGAGCAGTACTTC. V gene TRBV30 combines with J gene TRBJ2-7; TRBD2 aligns across 8 bases. Trimming at V came to 1 base and at J to 4 bases, leaving 3 bases not matched to a gene. Germline loops: CDR1 GTSNPN, CDR2 SVGIG (reference sequence). The CDR3 has 13 residues. Full variable domain (rest looked up from reference TRBV30 and TRBJ2-7): SQTIHQWPATLVQPVGSPLSLECTVEGTSNPNLYWYRQAAGRGLQLLFYSVGIGQISSEVPQNLSASRPQDRQFILSSKKLLLSDSGFYLCAWSGGLEYEQYFGPGTRLTVT.